This is a list of T cell receptor beta chains from one sample in a study of cytomegalovirus exposure and HLA in healthy donors. Produced via immunoSEQ multiplex PCR; TCRdb's table is partial and in-frame only. The repertoire holds 200,000 to 300,000 clones, roughly nine tenths seen once, with 12% in the top ten. The specimen sequenced was PBMCs. The receptors come from a man aged 18 to 29 in good health and CMV-seropositive. Each CDR3 is given with its conserved first and last residue. D genes are given only for firm matches. The listing skips clone size in some rows; elsewhere it reads once, few, many or a size class.

size,J,D,length,V,DNA,CDR3
NA,TRBJ2-7,NA,12,TRBV28,TGTGCCAGCAGTTCGACAGTGTTCGAGCAGTACTTC,CASSSTVFEQYF
NA,TRBJ1-2,NA,16,TRBV5-1,TGCGCCAGCAGCTTGGATTGGGCAGCTCGTGCCACCGGCTACACCTTC,CASSLDWAARATGYTF
few,TRBJ1-2,TRBD1,14,TRBV2,TGTGCCACCACCGGGACAGGGGGCAACTATGGCTACACCTTC,CATTGTGGNYGYTF
few,TRBJ1-2,NA,15,TRBV19,TGTGCCAGTAGTAACTCAGGGCTGAGACTATATGGCTACACCTTC,CASSNSGLRLYGYTF
NA,TRBJ2-1,NA,13,TRBV29-1,TGCAGCGTTGCGGGCAGGATAATCCATGAGCAGTTCTTC,CSVAGRIIHEQFF
NA,TRBJ2-7,NA,14,TRBV5-5,TGTGCCAGCAGCTTGGTTCAGGGCACCTACGAGCAGTACTTC,CASSLVQGTYEQYF
NA,TRBJ2-7,TRBD2,15,TRBV18,TGTGCCAGCTCAAGGACTAGCGGCTCCTCCTACGAGCAGTACTTC,CASSRTSGSSYEQYF
NA,TRBJ1-1,TRBD1,14,TRBV7-2,TGTGCCAGCAGCTCAGCCGACAGGGGGCTTCAGGCTTTCTTT,CASSSADRGLQAFF
few,TRBJ2-7,NA,13,TRBV7-6,TGTGCCAGCAGCTTAGTAATTAGTGGTGAGCAGTACTTC,CASSLVISGEQYF
NA,TRBJ2-7,NA,15,TRBV7-8,TGTGCCAGCAGCTCCGTCGGGGTGGCACTCTACGAGCAGTACTTC,CASSSVGVALYEQYF
NA,TRBJ1-1,TRBD1,15,TRBV5-1,TGCGCCAGCAGCAAAGGGGACAGGGATTCTAATGAAGCTTTCTTT,CASSKGDRDSNEAFF
once,TRBJ2-7,TRBD1,16,TRBV19,TGTGCCAGTAGTAGAACCGGGACAGGGGTTCCCTACGAGCAGTACTTC,CASSRTGTGVPYEQYF
NA,TRBJ2-3,NA,13,TRBV5-1,TGCGCCAGCAGCTTGGTCGGCACAGATACGCAGTATTTT,CASSLVGTDTQYF
NA,TRBJ2-7,TRBD1,14,TRBV27,TGTGCCAGCAGTTCCCGACAGGGGGCGGGTGAGCAGTACTTC,CASSSRQGAGEQYF
NA,TRBJ1-4,TRBD1,14,TRBV30,TGTGCCTGGAGTTCCTTACAGGGGACTGAAAAACTGTTTTTT,CAWSSLQGTEKLFF
NA,TRBJ2-1,TRBD2,16,TRBV27,TGTGCCAGCAACAGACTAGCGGCAACTTTGGGCAATGAGCAGTTCTTC,CASNRLAATLGNEQFF
NA,TRBJ2-3,TRBD2,20,TRBV5-4,TGTGCCAGCACCACCAACCCGACTAGCGGGAGGCGCCGGTCGAGAGATACGCAGTATTTT,CASTTNPTSGRRRSRDTQYF
NA,TRBJ1-5,NA,14,TRBV27,TGTGCCAGCAGCTTCCGGGGGCCCAATCAGCCCCAGCATTTT,CASSFRGPNQPQHF
once,TRBJ2-3,TRBD1,14,TRBV5-1,TGCGCCAGCAGCTCAGGAACAGGGGTAGATACGCAGTATTTT,CASSSGTGVDTQYF
once,TRBJ2-3,TRBD1,14,TRBV9,TGTGCCAGCAGCGAGGGACAGGGTAAAGATACGCAGTATTTT,CASSEGQGKDTQYF
NA,TRBJ2-7,TRBD1,14,TRBV4-1,TGCGCCAGCAGCCAAGGCGACAGGGGCTACGAGCAGTACTTC,CASSQGDRGYEQYF
once,TRBJ1-1,NA,15,TRBV5-1,TGCGCCAGCCGCAGAAATTTGGGGGAAGGCACTGAAGCTTTCTTT,CASRRNLGEGTEAFF
NA,TRBJ2-7,NA,14,TRBV11-2,TGTGCCAGCAGCGTCGCCTCGCCGCGGCTCGAGCAGTACTTC,CASSVASPRLEQYF
NA,TRBJ1-2,TRBD1,14,TRBV6-5,TGTGCCAGCAGTTACTCCCCGACAGGGGATGGCTACACCTTC,CASSYSPTGDGYTF
NA,TRBJ1-5,NA,10,TRBV28,TGTGCCAGCAGTAATCAGCCCCAGCATTTT,CASSNQPQHF
NA,TRBJ2-7,NA,13,TRBV11-2,TGTGCCAGCAGCTTCTTGACAGAGAGCGAGCAGTACTTC,CASSFLTESEQYF
few,TRBJ1-1,NA,17,TRBV6-1,TGTGCCAGCAGTGAAGAATTTACCTCACAGGGTGGAACTGAAGCTTTCTTT,CASSEEFTSQGGTEAFF
NA,TRBJ1-1,TRBD1,14,TRBV27,TGTGCCAGCAGACCCTTGACAGGGCTTACTGAAGCTTTCTTT,CASRPLTGLTEAFF
NA,TRBJ2-7,NA,15,TRBV2,TGTGCCAGCAGTAGGACAGACTCCCTACTACGAGCGCAGTACTTC,CASSRTDSLLRAQYF
NA,TRBJ2-7,NA,13,TRBV25-1,TGTGCCAGCAGGAGTGACAGGTCCTACGAGCAGTACTTC,CASRSDRSYEQYF
NA,TRBJ1-4,NA,14,TRBV7-9,TGTGCCAGCAGCTTAACGGGCGGTAATGAAAAACTGTTTTTT,CASSLTGGNEKLFF
NA,TRBJ2-1,NA,14,TRBV6-1,TGTGCCAGCAGTGGCGACATGCCGTACAATGAGCAGTTCTTC,CASSGDMPYNEQFF
NA,TRBJ2-2,TRBD2,16,TRBV5-1,TGCGCCAGCAGCTTGGGAACTAGCGGGAGGACCGGGGAGCTGTTTTTT,CASSLGTSGRTGELFF
NA,TRBJ1-2,NA,14,TRBV27,TGTGCCAGCAGTTCGTCAGCTCGGCCCTATGGCTACACCTTC,CASSSSARPYGYTF
NA,TRBJ1-2,NA,13,TRBV27,TGTGCCAGCAGTTTATCAGGCGGCTATGGCTACACCTTC,CASSLSGGYGYTF
NA,TRBJ2-1,NA,14,TRBV6-1,TGTGCCAGCAGACATATCAGCTCCTACAATGAGCAGTTCTTC,CASRHISSYNEQFF
NA,TRBJ1-4,NA,15,TRBV30,TGTGCCTGGTCGCGGGACATTACAACTAATGAAAAACTGTTTTTT,CAWSRDITTNEKLFF
NA,TRBJ2-1,NA,14,TRBV21-1,TGTGCCAGCAGCACGCCGGGACGGATCAATGAGCAGTTCTTC,CASSTPGRINEQFF
NA,TRBJ2-3,TRBD1,13,TRBV27,TGTGCCAGCAGTAACCTACAGGGGGAAACGCAGTATTTT,CASSNLQGETQYF
NA,TRBJ2-7,NA,12,TRBV30,TGTGCCTGGAACCGGGGAGGGGGCGAGCAGTACTTC,CAWNRGGGEQYF
NA,TRBJ2-7,NA,15,TRBV7-2,TGTGCCAGCAGCTTAGAGCTCTTCTCAAACTACGAGCAGTACTTC,CASSLELFSNYEQYF
many,TRBJ2-7,TRBD2,14,TRBV10-3,TGTGCCATCAGTGGACTAGCGGAGTCCTACGAGCAGTACTTC,CAISGLAESYEQYF
NA,TRBJ2-5,NA,13,TRBV7-2,TGTGCCAGCAGCCCGGGACCCCCAGAGACCCAGTACTTC,CASSPGPPETQYF
once,TRBJ2-7,NA,13,TRBV7-3,TGTGCCAGCAGCTTTGACCGCCGGGGCGAGCAGTACTTC,CASSFDRRGEQYF
NA,TRBJ1-1,NA,14,TRBV5-6,TGTGCCAGCACATACTCGGGGGATTGGACTGAAGCTTTCTTT,CASTYSGDWTEAFF
NA,TRBJ2-2,NA,15,TRBV6-5,TGTGCCAGCAGCCCCCCTGCGCGGGACACCGGGGAGCTGTTTTTT,CASSPPARDTGELFF
NA,TRBJ2-7,TRBD2,18,TRBV5-1,TGCGCCAGCAGATGGGGAACTAGCGGGAGGTTCGAATCCTACGAGCAGTACTTC,CASRWGTSGRFESYEQYF
NA,TRBJ1-2,NA,14,TRBV5-4,TGTGCCAGCAGCTTCTTTCTCGGGGGCTATGGCTACACCTTC,CASSFFLGGYGYTF
NA,TRBJ2-2,NA,15,TRBV7-3,TGTGCCAGCAGCTTATCAGGGGCGAGTACCGGGGAGCTGTTTTTT,CASSLSGASTGELFF